This T cell receptor beta chain emerged from a study of blood T cell repertoires in COVID-19. Study-level background: Sample material is recorded as cDNA or gDNA derived from T cells, B-cell-depleted T cells, or PBMCs.

This CDR3 has 15 amino acids. The V end lost 0 bases, the J end lost 9 bases, and 16 bases lay between the germline ends. Germline loops: CDR1 ENHRY, CDR2 SYGVKD. Using immunoSEQ multiplex PCR, the repertoire was profiled, and TCRdb retains in-frame clones only, with some absent. The table lists approximately 140,000 clones, approximately 80% of them singletons, with roughly 8.3% in the top ten. This TCR was recovered from a woman aged 80 or over in a cohort sampled during active or convalescent COVID-19. The sequenced material came from peripheral blood. V and J are TRBV10-3 and TRBJ2-3; perhaps TRBD2 as D (5 bases). CDR3 amino acids: CAISESALLVTTQYF. The CDR3 DNA is TGTGCCATCAGTGAGTCCGCCCTACTAGTAACGACGCAGTATTTT.